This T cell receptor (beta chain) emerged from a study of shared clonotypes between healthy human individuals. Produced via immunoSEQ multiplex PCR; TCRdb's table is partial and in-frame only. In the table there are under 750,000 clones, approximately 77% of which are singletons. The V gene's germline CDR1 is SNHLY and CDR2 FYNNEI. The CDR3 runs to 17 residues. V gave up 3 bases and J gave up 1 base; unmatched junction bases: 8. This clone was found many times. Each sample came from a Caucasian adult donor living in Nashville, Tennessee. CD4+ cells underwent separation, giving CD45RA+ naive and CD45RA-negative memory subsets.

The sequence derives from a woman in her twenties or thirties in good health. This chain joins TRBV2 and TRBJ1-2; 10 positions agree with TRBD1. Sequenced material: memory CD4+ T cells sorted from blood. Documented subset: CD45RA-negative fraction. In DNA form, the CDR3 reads TGTGCCAGCAGTGAGATCGACAGGGGGCTAGGTAACTATGGCTACACCTTC. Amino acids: CASSEIDRGLGNYGYTF. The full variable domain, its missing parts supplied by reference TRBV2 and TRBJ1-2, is EPEVTQTPSHQVTQMGQEVILRCVPISNHLYFYWYRQILGQKVEFLVSFYNNEISEKSEIFDDQFSVERPDGSNFTLKIRSTKLEDSAMYFCASSEIDRGLGNYGYTFGSGTRLTVV.